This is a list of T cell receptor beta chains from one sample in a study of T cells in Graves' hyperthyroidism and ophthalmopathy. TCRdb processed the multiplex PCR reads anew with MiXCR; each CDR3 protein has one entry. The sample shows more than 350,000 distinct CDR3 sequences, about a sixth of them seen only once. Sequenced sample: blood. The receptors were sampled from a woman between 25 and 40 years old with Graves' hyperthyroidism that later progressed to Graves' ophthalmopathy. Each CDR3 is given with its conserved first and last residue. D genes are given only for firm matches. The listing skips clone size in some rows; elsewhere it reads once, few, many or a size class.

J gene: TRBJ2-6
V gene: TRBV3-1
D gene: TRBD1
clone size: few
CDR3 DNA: TGTGCCAGCAGCCCGGGACAGTTCTCTGGGGCCAACGTCCTGACTTTC
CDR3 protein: CASSPGQFSGANVLTF

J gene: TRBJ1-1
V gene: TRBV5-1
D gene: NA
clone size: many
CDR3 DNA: TGCGCCAGCAGCTTGTCCAGGGCCCTACCGAACACTGAAGCTTTCTTT
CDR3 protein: CASSLSRALPNTEAFF

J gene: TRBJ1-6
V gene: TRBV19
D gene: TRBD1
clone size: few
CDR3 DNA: TGTGCCAGTACCTCAGGGGGGGACTATAATTCACCCCTCCACTTT
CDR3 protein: CASTSGGDYNSPLHF

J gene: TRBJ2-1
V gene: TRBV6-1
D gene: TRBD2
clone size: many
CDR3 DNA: TGTGCCAGCAGTGGGACTAGCGGGAGTTCGGGTGAGCAGTTCTTC
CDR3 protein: CASSGTSGSSGEQFF

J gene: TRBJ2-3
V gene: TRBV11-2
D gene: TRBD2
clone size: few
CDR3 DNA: TGTGCCAGCAGCTCCTCAGGGATAGGTAGCGGGAGAACAGATACGCAGTATTTT
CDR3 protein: CASSSSGIGSGRTDTQYF

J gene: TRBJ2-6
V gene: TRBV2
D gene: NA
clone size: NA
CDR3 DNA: TGTGCCTCACTAGCCGTGGCGCCTGGGGCCAACGTCCTGACTTTC
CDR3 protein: CASLAVAPGANVLTF

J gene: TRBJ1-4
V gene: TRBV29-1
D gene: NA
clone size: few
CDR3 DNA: TGCAGCGTGTTCCAGGGTGAAAAACTGTTTTTT
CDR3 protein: CSVFQGEKLFF

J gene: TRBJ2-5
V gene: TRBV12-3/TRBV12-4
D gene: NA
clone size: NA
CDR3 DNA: TGTGCCAGCAGTTTAGAAGGGACAATAGAGACCCAGTACTTC
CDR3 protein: CASSLEGTIETQYF

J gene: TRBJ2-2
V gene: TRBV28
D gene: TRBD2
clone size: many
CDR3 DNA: TGTGCCAGCAGTCCCAATCCCGCTAGCGGGGGGGCCTTGGGGGAGCTGTTTTTT
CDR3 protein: CASSPNPASGGALGELFF

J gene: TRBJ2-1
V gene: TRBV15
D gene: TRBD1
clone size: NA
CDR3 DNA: TGTGCCACCAGCAGGGACAGGGGGCTTGGTCGCGGATACAATGAGCAGTTCTTC
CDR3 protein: CATSRDRGLGRGYNEQFF

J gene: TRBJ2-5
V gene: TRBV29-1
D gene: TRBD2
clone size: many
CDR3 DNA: TGCAGCGCCTTAGGACTAGGCCAAGAGACCCAGTACTTC
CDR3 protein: CSALGLGQETQYF

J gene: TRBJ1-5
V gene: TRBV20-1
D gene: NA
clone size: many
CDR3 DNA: TGCAGTGCTAGTACGACAGAGTATCAGCCCCAGCATTTT
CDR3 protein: CSASTTEYQPQHF

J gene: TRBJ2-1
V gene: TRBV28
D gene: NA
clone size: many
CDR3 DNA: TGTGCCAGCAGTTTACGCGCATATGGCGAGGGCCGTGAGCAGTTCTTC
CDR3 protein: CASSLRAYGEGREQFF

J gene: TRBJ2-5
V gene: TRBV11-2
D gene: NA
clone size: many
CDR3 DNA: TGTGCCAGCAGCTTAGATCGGCAAGAGACCCAGTACTTC
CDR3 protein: CASSLDRQETQYF

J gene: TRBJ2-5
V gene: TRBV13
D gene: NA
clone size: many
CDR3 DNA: TGTGCCAGCAGCTCCGAAAGGGAGACCCAGTACTTC
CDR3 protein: CASSSERETQYF

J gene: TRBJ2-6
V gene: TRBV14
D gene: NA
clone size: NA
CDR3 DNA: TGTGCCAGCTACCCCCACCCGTCGACCTCAAGCTCTGGGGCCAACGTCCTGACTTTC
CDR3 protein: CASYPHPSTSSSGANVLTF

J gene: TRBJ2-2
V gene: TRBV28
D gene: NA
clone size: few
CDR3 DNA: TGTGCCAGCTTGGACGGGAGTACTTACACCGGGGAGCTGTTTTTT
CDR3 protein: CASLDGSTYTGELFF

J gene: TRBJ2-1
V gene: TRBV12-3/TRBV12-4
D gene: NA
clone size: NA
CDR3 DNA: TGTGCCAGCACCCTTAGGATAGGGCTGGGGAATGAGCAGTTCTTC
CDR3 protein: CASTLRIGLGNEQFF

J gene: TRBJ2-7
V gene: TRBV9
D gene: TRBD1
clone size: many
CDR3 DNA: TGTGCCAGCAGCGGGGGACAGGGACCCTACGAGCAGTACTTC
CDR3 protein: CASSGGQGPYEQYF

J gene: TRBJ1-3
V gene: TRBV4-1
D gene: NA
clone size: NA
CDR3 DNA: TGCGCCAGCAGCCAACTCTCGGGGAGGGGACTATACTTT
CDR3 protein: CASSQLSGRGLYF

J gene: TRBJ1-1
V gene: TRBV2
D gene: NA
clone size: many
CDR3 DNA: TGTGCCAGCAGTATTACAGGGAACACTGAAGCTTTCTTT
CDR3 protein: CASSITGNTEAFF

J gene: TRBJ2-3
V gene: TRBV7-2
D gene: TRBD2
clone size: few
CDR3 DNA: TGTGCCAGCAGGGGGCTCGGGGGGGCACGAGATACGCAGTATTTT
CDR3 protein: CASRGLGGARDTQYF

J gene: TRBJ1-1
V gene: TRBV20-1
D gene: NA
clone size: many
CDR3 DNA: TGCAGTGCTTCTCCGGGACTTCTGGTGGGTATGAACACTGAAGCTTTCTTT
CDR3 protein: CSASPGLLVGMNTEAFF

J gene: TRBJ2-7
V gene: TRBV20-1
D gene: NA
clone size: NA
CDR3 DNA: TGCAGTGCTAGAGGGCGGGACAGTGGGGAGCAGTACTTC
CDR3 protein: CSARGRDSGEQYF

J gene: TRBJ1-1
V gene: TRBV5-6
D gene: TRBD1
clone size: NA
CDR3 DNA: TGTGCCAGCATATCCTTGGCAGGGGGCTATGGAACTGAAGCTTTCTTT
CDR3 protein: CASISLAGGYGTEAFF

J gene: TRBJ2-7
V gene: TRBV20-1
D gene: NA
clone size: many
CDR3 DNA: TGCAGTGCTAGATCCGGGGATTTAGGCTACGAGCAGTACTTC
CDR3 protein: CSARSGDLGYEQYF

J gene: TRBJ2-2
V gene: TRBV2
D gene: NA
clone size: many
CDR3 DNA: TGTGCCAGCAAGGGTAGCGAGAACACCGGGGAGCTGTTTTTT
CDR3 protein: CASKGSENTGELFF

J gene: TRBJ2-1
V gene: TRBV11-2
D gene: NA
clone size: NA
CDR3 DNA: TGTGCCAGCAGCTTAGGGTTTAGCCGAAGCTCCTACAATGAGCAGTTCTTC
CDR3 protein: CASSLGFSRSSYNEQFF

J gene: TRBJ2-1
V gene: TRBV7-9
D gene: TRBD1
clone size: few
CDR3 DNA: TGTGCCAGCAGCTCGGCGGACAGGGGGCACTACAATGAGCAGTTCTTC
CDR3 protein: CASSSADRGHYNEQFF

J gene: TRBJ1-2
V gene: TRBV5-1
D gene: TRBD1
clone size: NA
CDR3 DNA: TGCGCCAGCAGCTTGGGCGACAGGGGACAGCCGAACTATGGCTACACCTTC
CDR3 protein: CASSLGDRGQPNYGYTF

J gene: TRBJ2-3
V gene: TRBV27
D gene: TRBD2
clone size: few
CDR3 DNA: TGTGCCACCACCGAACTAAACGGGGGGGCACAGAACACAGATACGCAGTATTTT
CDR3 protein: CATTELNGGAQNTDTQYF

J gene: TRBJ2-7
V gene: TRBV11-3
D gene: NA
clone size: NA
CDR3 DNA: TGTGCCAGCAGCTTCGGGGAGGAATACGAGCAGTACTTC
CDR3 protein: CASSFGEEYEQYF

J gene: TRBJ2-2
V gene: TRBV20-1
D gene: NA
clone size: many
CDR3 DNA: TGCAGTGCTATACGAGGACTAGGGGGATTCGGCGGGGAGCTGTTTTTT
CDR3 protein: CSAIRGLGGFGGELFF

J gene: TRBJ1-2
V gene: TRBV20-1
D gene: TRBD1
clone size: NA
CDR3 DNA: TGCAGTGCTAGACGGGGGACAGGGGGCGCTTATGGCTACACCTTC
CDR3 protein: CSARRGTGGAYGYTF

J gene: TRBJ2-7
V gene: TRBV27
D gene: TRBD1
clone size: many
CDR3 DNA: TGTGCCAGCAGTTTCACCGGGACAGTGACCTACGAGCAGTACTTC
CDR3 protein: CASSFTGTVTYEQYF

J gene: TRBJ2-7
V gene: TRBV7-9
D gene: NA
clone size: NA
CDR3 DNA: TGTGCCAGCAGCTTAGGGGCCCGGGCAGGGAGCTCCTACGAGCAGTACTTC
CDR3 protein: CASSLGARAGSSYEQYF

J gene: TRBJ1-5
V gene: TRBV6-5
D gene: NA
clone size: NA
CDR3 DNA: TGTGCCAGCAGTTACTCGTGGTTCCAGCCCCAGCATTTT
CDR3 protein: CASSYSWFQPQHF

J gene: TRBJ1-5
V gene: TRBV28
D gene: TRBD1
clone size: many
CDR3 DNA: TGTGCCAGCAGTTCCCCCGACAGGGGGGTAAATCAGCCCCAGCATTTT
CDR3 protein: CASSSPDRGVNQPQHF

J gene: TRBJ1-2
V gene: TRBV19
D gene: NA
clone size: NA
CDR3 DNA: TGTGCCACCGCGAGGACAGAATTTTATGGCTACACCTTC
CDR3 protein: CATARTEFYGYTF

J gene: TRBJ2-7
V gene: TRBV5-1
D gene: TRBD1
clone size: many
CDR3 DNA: TGCGCCAGCAGCCTGGACAGGGAGGTTTACGAGCAGTACTTC
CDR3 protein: CASSLDREVYEQYF

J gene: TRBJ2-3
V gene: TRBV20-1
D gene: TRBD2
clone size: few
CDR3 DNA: TGCAGTGTTAGAGGAGCGGGGGGGACAGATACGCAGTATTTT
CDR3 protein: CSVRGAGGTDTQYF

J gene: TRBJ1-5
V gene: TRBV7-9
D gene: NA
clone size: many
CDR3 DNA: TGTGCCAGCAGCATCAAGGACGGGCGCCAGCATTTT
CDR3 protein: CASSIKDGRQHF

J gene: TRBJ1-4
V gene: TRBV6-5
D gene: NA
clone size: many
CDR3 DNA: TGTGCCAGCAGTTACTCGGGGGTCGGGGGGGCGGCTAATGAAAAACTGTTTTTT
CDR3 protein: CASSYSGVGGAANEKLFF

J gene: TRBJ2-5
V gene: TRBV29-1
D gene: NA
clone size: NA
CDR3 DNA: TGCAGCGTTGAAAGGCAGGGCCAAGAGACCCAGTACTTC
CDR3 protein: CSVERQGQETQYF

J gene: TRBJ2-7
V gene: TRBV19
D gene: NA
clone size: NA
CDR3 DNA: TGTGCCAGTAGTGCGGCGAGCTCCTACGAGCAGTACTTC
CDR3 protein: CASSAASSYEQYF

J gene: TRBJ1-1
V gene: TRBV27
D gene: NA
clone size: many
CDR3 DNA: TGTGCCAGCAGTTCCGGGGGGGACACTGAAGCTTTCTTT
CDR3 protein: CASSSGGDTEAFF

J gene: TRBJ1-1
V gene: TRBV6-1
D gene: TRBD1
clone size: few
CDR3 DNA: TGTGCCAGCAGTGAGGGACAGGGGTTAACTGAAGCTTTCTTT
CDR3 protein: CASSEGQGLTEAFF

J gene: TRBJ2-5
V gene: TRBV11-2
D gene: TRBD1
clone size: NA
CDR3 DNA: TGTGCCAGCAGCTTATCGACAGGGGGGTCCGAGGAGACCCAGTACTTC
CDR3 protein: CASSLSTGGSEETQYF

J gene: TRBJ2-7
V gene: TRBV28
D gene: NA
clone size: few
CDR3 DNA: TGTGCCAGCAGTGAAATAATCGGCGGGGCTTACGAGCAGTACTTC
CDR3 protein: CASSEIIGGAYEQYF

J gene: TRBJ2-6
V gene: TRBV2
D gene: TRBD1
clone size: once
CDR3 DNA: TGTGCCAGTGACGGGACAGCCTCTGGGGCCAACGTCCTGACTTTC
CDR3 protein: CASDGTASGANVLTF

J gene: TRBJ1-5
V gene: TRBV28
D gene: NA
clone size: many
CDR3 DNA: TGTGCCAGCACCCGTCGCAGTCAGCCCCAGCATTTT
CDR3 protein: CASTRRSQPQHF

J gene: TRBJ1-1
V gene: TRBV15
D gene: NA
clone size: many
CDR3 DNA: TGTGCCACCGCGGGACCATCGGAGACTGAAGCTTTCTTT
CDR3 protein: CATAGPSETEAFF

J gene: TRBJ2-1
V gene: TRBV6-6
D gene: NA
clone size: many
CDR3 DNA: TGTGCCAGCAGTTACTCGGTGAACCGACTAGTCGCTGAGCAGTTCTTC
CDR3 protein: CASSYSVNRLVAEQFF